The clone carrying this TCR beta chain was recorded a few times. Its matching antigen is unknown. Trimming removed 6 bases from V and 6 bases from J; junction bases left unmatched: 13. Germline lookup yields CDR1 SEHNR and CDR2 FQNEAQ (reference sequence). The CDR3 loop spans 15 amino acids. The data derive from a study of T-cell reconstitution after alpha-beta-depleted transplantation in children. Findings of the study overall: Newly made T cells mostly supplied T-cell counts and diversity one year after transplant. It was reported that alpha-beta T cells came from several hundred expanded graft clones (about two months after transplant). After transplant, high TCRbeta diversity at day 60 in some patients arose from surviving recipient T cells and thymic progenitors.

Unique molecular identifiers tagged the TCRbeta library. TCRdb passed the PCR reads through MiXCR, listing each CDR3 protein once. Of approximately 800,000 distinct CDR3 sequences listed, 16% were seen once; the top ten hold approximately 5%. V usage is TRBV7-9 and J usage is TRBJ1-1; 7 bases are shared with TRBD1. This receptor was taken from a male patient younger than 18 who had a stem cell transplant for acute lymphoblastic leukemia, so the T cells may come from the graft donor. The specimen was PBMCs, mostly from graft donor cells, collected 360 days after TCRalphabeta/CD19-depleted stem cell transplant. CDR3 nucleotide sequence: TGTGCCAGCAGGGGCCGGGACAGCCCAATACCTGAAGCTTTCTTT. Protein: CASRGRDSPIPEAFF.